This T cell receptor (beta chain) was captured by sequencing in a study of molecular identifiers for immune sequencing clone quantification (dated by TCRdb to the late 2010s). For context, the study as a whole: For a replicate experiment, RNA from roughly 20,000 or 100,000 naive CD8 T cells was divided into five aliquots, and four of the five aliquots were sequenced. The study was a methods study using CD8 T cells to benchmark molecular-identifier clustering-based TCR repertoire sequencing (MIDCIRS) and TCR RNA copy counting. General findings and caveats noted by the study authors: Identical TCR molecules sharing a barcode could cause highly expanded clone sizes to be underestimated. Modeling gave about 3 recovered TCR RNA copies per cell versus approximately 10 by digital PCR, implying roughly 28% capture efficiency. When barcode sub-clustering was left out, chimeric consensus sequences inflated TCR diversity, with chimeras reaching as high as 47%. The naive libraries included spiked-in Jurkat TCR RNA (about ten copies' worth), and this RNA is not part of the donor repertoire. In CMV-specific effector cells, clones with more than 20 RNA copies contained over 97% of molecules, whereas in naive cells such clones contained under 1% of molecules. Even against a background of 750,000 to 1,000,000 naive CD8 T cells, spiked-in Jurkat TCR RNA amounting to a single cell's worth was reported to be detectable.

The library was generated by PCR. Sequencing was performed on an Illumina HiSeq 4000. Bulk TCR libraries were generated as previously described, with the TCR primers listed in Table S5 used. Purification of total RNA was performed with the Qiagen AllPrep DNA/RNA kit. Before analysis, reads from multiple sequencing runs of the same library were pooled. The authors' analysis ran thus. Only reads with exact TCR constant sequence were kept, trimmed to 150 nt, and grouped by their 12-nt molecular barcodes. Reads within each barcode group were sub-clustered using a 15% Levenshtein threshold, and quality-weighted consensus sequences were constructed for each RNA molecule. Non-functional sequences were removed, as were lower-count sequences one edit away from another. On the basis of fitting two negative binomial distributions, barcode sub-clusters with fewer than 20% of the maximum read count were discarded. The public reads were quality trimmed at Q25 with fastp and then assembled into clones with MiXCR by TCRdb, keeping productive beta chains. Every distinct CDR3 protein forms one entry, paired with its most common genes and DNA. These V and J calls are TCRdb output, not the study's own analysis. Counted in this sample were more than 450,000 distinct CDR3 sequences; about 22% of them appeared once. About 0.84% of the sample comes from the top ten.

Libraries of naive CD8 T cells were built from about 19,000 to 1,100,000 sorted cells, with 10%, 30% or 50% of the purified RNA used. Naive CD8 T cells were FACS-sorted as CD8+CD4-CCR7+CD45RA+ on a BD FACSAria II into RLT Plus buffer. Detection sensitivity was tested by spiking Jurkat RNA equal to roughly ten TCR copies' worth into samples containing roughly 19,000-1,100,000 naive CD8 T cells. Enrichment of CD8 T cells was performed with RosetteSep CD8+ T Cell Enrichment Cocktail and Ficoll-Paque, after which ACK red cell lysis was carried out. On this clonotype: Its antigen has not been determined. No much larger clone is present one base from it, and per-base qualities are unavailable.

The V end loses 0 bases and the J end loses 2 bases, and a stretch of 10 bases separates them. Via the germline V gene, CDR1 is LGHNA and CDR2 YSLEER. The CDR3 covers 15 residues, taking in both the cysteine and the phenylalanine. Only the CDR3 region is kept as DNA, spanning 45 bases read in frame from base 1. The receptor was isolated from a human donor in good health. Some libraries in this study had Jurkat cell RNA spiked in. Sequences were obtained from naive CD8+ T cells from blood, with Jurkat cell RNA spiked in. The cell subset or site label, as the study defines it: FACS-sorted CD8+CD4-CCR7+CD45RA+ naive T cells. Recombination connected TRBV4-3 to TRBJ2-5; no confident D gene assignment can be made. The sequenced DNA is TGCGCCAGCAGCCAAGATACTGGAACGCAAGAGACCCAGTACTTC. Its protein reads: CASSQDTGTQETQYF.